Shown below are 13 T cell receptor beta chains from a single sample sequenced in a study of shared clonotypes between healthy human individuals. TCRdb's table, derived via immunoSEQ multiplex PCR, lists solely in-frame clones and lacks some. The table records more than 2 million clones, around 95% of them present only once. The sample consisted of naive CD4+ T cells sorted from blood. Subset meaning: CD45RA+ positively selected. The receptors here all came from a man between 18 and 35 years old in good health.

About this clone: Other DNA sequences within the sample encode an identical CDR3. This chain connects TRBV6-5 to TRBJ2-7, with D perhaps matching TRBD2 (5 bases). Looked up from germline, CDR1 is MNHEY and CDR2 is SVGAGI. The CDR3 has 13 amino acids. V gave up 4 bases and J gave up 1 base, with 8 bases separating them. The CDR3 here is CASSSGRSYEQYF. The CDR3 DNA follows: TGTGCCAGCAGTTCGGGGAGATCCTACGAGCAGTACTTC.

The chain uses TRBV7-9 and TRBJ2-7; the match to TRBD1 covers 7 bases. The CDR3 is made up of 16 amino acids. Germline CDR1 reads SEHNR; CDR2 reads FQNEAQ (reference sequence). The junction had 19 bases not matched to a gene; V was cut back by 11 bases and J by 3 bases. Here the CDR3 DNA reads TGTGCCGTCACCCGATTGGACAGGAGATCCTTCTACGAGCAGTACTTC. It specifies CAVTRLDRRSFYEQYF.

Worth noting for this clone: Other DNA sequences in this specimen translate into the identical CDR3. The chain employs TRBV6-5 and TRBJ1-6; 7 bases are a match to TRBD1. Germline CDR1 MNHEY, CDR2 SVGAGI. CDR3 length: 14 amino acids. V was pared by 5 bases and J by 10 bases, with 8 bases of the junction left unmatched. The CDR3 nucleotides are TGTGCCAGCAGTCCAGGAACAGGGGCCTCACCCCTCCACTTT. Its translation: CASSPGTGASPLHF.

This CDR3 is CASSLEGGWGNEQFF. The CDR3 region has the DNA TGCGCCAGCAGCTTGGAAGGGGGCTGGGGCAATGAGCAGTTCTTC. The V call is TRBV5-1, the J call TRBJ2-1, with 7 positions matching TRBD1. In germline, CDR1 is SGHRS, CDR2 YFSETQ. This CDR3 spans 15 amino acids. With V trimmed by 0 bases and J by 6 bases, 6 bases remained unmatched.

The chain carries TRBV21-1 and TRBJ2-3; the table gives TRBD2 as D, unverified against the DNA. TRBV21-1 is labeled a pseudogene. This CDR3 is 16 amino acids long. CDR3 DNA: TGTGCCAGCAGCGGGACTAGCGGAGGGGGGTCAGATACGCAGTATTTT. This sequence encodes CASSGTSGGGSDTQYF.

On this clone: A read error may produce the germline difference seen at one junction end. In nucleotides, the CDR3 is TGTGCTAGCAGCTTAGCGCCACAGGCAGGAGAGACCCAGTACTTC. Its protein product is CASSLAPQAGETQYF. V is TRBV7-7 and J is TRBJ2-5; TRBD1 or TRBD2 may be the D gene (5 bases each). The CDR3 has 15 amino acids. Germline CDR1 and CDR2: SSHAT and FNYEAQ (reference sequence). The variable domain in full, with the rest retrieved from reference TRBV7-7 and TRBJ2-5, is GAGVSQSPRYKVTKRGQDVTLRCDPISSHATLYWYQQALGQGPEFLTYFNYEAQPDKSGLPSDRFSAERPEGSISTLTIQRTEQRDSAMYRCASSLAPQAGETQYFGPGTRLLVL.

This clone was found once. The chain combines TRBV9 with TRBJ2-5; 11 nucleotides line up with TRBD1. This CDR3 is built from 15 residues. Germline values: CDR1 SGDLS, CDR2 YYNGEE. V lost 5 bases, J lost 4 bases, and 7 bases stayed unmatched. For the CDR3, the DNA is TGTGCCAGCAGTCGTGGGGACAGGGGGACAGAGACCCAGTACTTC. Amino acid sequence: CASSRGDRGTETQYF.

This sequence joins TRBV7-9 and TRBJ2-7; no definite D call. CDR3 length equals 11 residues. CDR1 is SEHNR and CDR2 is FQNEAQ in the germline V gene (reference sequence). V lost 5 bases to trimming and J lost 7 bases, with 9 bases between them. The CDR3: CASSPGLEQYF. The DNA for the CDR3 is TGTGCCAGCAGCCCAGGTCTGGAGCAGTACTTC.

The chain employs TRBV11-2 and TRBJ2-4; possible D gene TRBD1, 6 bases. The CDR3 has 15 amino acids. V was shortened by 5 bases and J by 3 bases, with 14 bases between the two germline ends. Germline assignment: CDR1 SGHAT and CDR2 FQNNGV. The CDR3 DNA reads TGTGCCAGCAGCGGAAACAGGGTTTTCAAAAACATTCAGTACTTC. This encodes CASSGNRVFKNIQYF.

This chain connects TRBV6-4 to TRBJ1-5; no definite D call. There are 13 residues in the CDR3. V dropped 0 bases and J dropped 5 bases, with 5 bases sitting between them. Germline V gene data show CDR1 as MRHNA and CDR2 as SNTAGT. CDR3 amino acids: CASSDSEDQPQHF. The CDR3 DNA follows: TGTGCCAGCAGTGACTCGGAGGATCAGCCCCAGCATTTT.

V is TRBV30 and J is TRBJ2-3; no clear D. The germline V gene encodes CDR1 GTSNPN and CDR2 SVGIG (reference sequence). Trimming pared 3 bases from V and 6 bases from J, leaving 7 bases between. The CDR3 spans 11 residues. The DNA of the CDR3 is TGTGCCTGGAGAGGCGCGGATACGCAGTATTTT. Protein product: CAWRGADTQYF.

V and J are TRBV30 and TRBJ1-5, with no clear D. This CDR3 region has 15 residues. Germline V gives CDR1 GTSNPN, CDR2 SVGIG (reference sequence). V dropped 1 base and J dropped 1 base, with 11 bases sitting between them. The CDR3 DNA is TGTGCCTGGAGTGGCGGGCAACACAGCAATCAGCCCCAGCATTTT. Residues: CAWSGGQHSNQPQHF.

The chain carries TRBV4-3 and TRBJ2-7, with D perhaps TRBD2 (6 bases). The CDR3 covers 12 residues. CDR1 is LGHNA and CDR2 is YSLEER in the germline V gene. V was trimmed by 0 bases and J by 6 bases, leaving 6 bases between them. This chain's CDR3 is CASSQDSGEQYF. As DNA, the CDR3 is TGCGCCAGCAGCCAAGATAGCGGCGAGCAGTACTTC.